This T cell receptor (beta chain) was recorded in a study of blood T cell repertoires in COVID-19. Whole-study context: Sources were T cells, B-cell-depleted T cells, or PBMCs; the material itself was cDNA or gDNA.

The table came from immunoSEQ multiplex PCR; TCRdb's copy has only in-frame clones and leaves some out. The sample shows fewer than 500,000 clones, around nine tenths of them seen only once. Participant-reported clinical history was the basis for cohort assignment. This clonotype was obtained from a woman aged 30 to 39 with acute COVID-19. The sequencing input was PBMCs or T cells enriched from blood (not recorded which).

The CDR3 loop is CASSEGIAGGQETQYF. In nucleotides, the CDR3 is TGTGCCAGCAGTGAAGGAATAGCGGGGGGGCAGGAGACCCAGTACTTC. This chain links TRBV2 with TRBJ2-5, with TRBD2 matching over 11 bases. CDR1 and CDR2 from the germline V gene are SNHLY and FYNNEI. J was trimmed by 5 bases and V by 1 base; bases with no gene match: 6. The CDR3 totals 16 residues.